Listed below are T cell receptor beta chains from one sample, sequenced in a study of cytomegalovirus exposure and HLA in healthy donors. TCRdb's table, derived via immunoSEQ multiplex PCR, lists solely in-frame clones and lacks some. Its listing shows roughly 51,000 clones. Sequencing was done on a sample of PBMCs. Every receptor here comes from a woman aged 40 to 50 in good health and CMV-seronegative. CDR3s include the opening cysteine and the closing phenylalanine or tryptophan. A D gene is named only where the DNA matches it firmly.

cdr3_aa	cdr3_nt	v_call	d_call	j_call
CASSQTSIGARPYNEQFF	TGCGCCAGCAGCCAAACCTCTATTGGGGCCAGACCTTACAATGAGCAGTTCTTC	TRBV4-1	NA	TRBJ2-1
CASSLSPGHEQYF	TGTGCCAGCAGCCTAAGCCCAGGGCACGAGCAGTACTTC	TRBV7-2	NA	TRBJ2-7
CASSLVALEYGYTF	TGTGCCAGCAGCTTAGTGGCGCTAGAGTATGGCTACACCTTC	TRBV7-9	NA	TRBJ1-2
CASSLRLNEQFF	TGTGCCAGCAGCCTCCGACTCAATGAGCAGTTCTTC	TRBV14	NA	TRBJ2-1
CASSHPLLDLLYNEQFF	TGCGCCAGCAGTCATCCCTTACTAGACCTTTTATACAATGAGCAGTTCTTC	TRBV23-1	NA	TRBJ2-1
CASSGPGPPGERTNEKLFF	TGCGCCAGCAGTGGTCCGGGACCCCCGGGGGAGCGAACTAATGAAAAACTGTTTTTT	TRBV10-1	NA	TRBJ1-4
CASSQDQPGTANYGYTF	TGCGCCAGCAGCCAAGATCAGCCGGGGACAGCTAACTATGGCTACACCTTC	TRBV4-1	TRBD1	TRBJ1-2
CASSLLTGSTEAFF	TGTGCCAGCAGCCTACTGACAGGGAGCACTGAAGCTTTCTTT	TRBV14	TRBD1	TRBJ1-1
CSVTNPSGSTDTQYF	TGCAGCGTAACCAACCCTAGCGGGAGCACAGATACGCAGTATTTT	TRBV29-1	TRBD2	TRBJ2-3
CASSPMLEGAYEQYF	TGTGCCAGCAGCCCTATGCTGGAGGGTGCCTACGAGCAGTACTTC	TRBV5-5	NA	TRBJ2-7
CASSIIGQGNSPLHF	TGTGCCAGTAGTATCATCGGACAGGGAAATTCACCCCTCCACTTT	TRBV19	TRBD1	TRBJ1-6
CASSPRRPGRVEETQYF	TGTGCCAGCAGCCCGAGACGTCCGGGTCGCGTGGAGGAGACCCAGTACTTC	TRBV11-2	NA	TRBJ2-5
CASSFTRKRGLYNEQFF	TGTGCCAGCAGTTTTACCCGCAAGCGGGGACTTTACAATGAGCAGTTCTTC	TRBV27	TRBD2	TRBJ2-1
CSVKQTGTEAFF	TGCAGCGTTAAACAGACGGGGACTGAAGCTTTCTTT	TRBV29-1	NA	TRBJ1-1
CASSIDQGTEAFF	TGTGCCAGTAGTATAGATCAGGGCACTGAAGCTTTCTTT	TRBV19	NA	TRBJ1-1
CASSRVSGANVLTF	TGTGCCAGCAGCCGTGTATCCGGGGCCAACGTCCTGACTTTC	TRBV7-2	NA	TRBJ2-6
CASSWVGRASIEAFF	TGTGCCAGCAGCTGGGTCGGGAGGGCTTCGATTGAAGCTTTCTTT	TRBV7-9	NA	TRBJ1-1
CASSSTDTQYF	TGCGCCAGCAGCTCGACAGATACGCAGTATTTT	TRBV5-1	NA	TRBJ2-3
CASSLGGQTIYGYTF	TGTGCCAGCAGCTTAGGAGGACAGACGATCTATGGCTACACCTTC	TRBV7-2	NA	TRBJ1-2
CASSYSWRSSYNEQFF	TGTGCCAGCAGTTACTCCTGGCGGAGCTCCTACAATGAGCAGTTCTTC	TRBV6-5	NA	TRBJ2-1
CASSLVLAGANSYEQYF	TGTGCCAGCAGCTTGGTGCTAGCGGGGGCCAACTCCTACGAGCAGTACTTC	TRBV5-6	TRBD2	TRBJ2-7
CASSSLQGAYEQYF	TGTGCCAGCAGTAGTCTACAGGGGGCCTACGAGCAGTACTTC	TRBV2	TRBD1	TRBJ2-7
CASSHLGGAEAFF	TGTGCCAGCAGCCACCTGGGGGGGGCTGAAGCTTTCTTT	TRBV6-5	NA	TRBJ1-1
CAWSSTVNYGYTF	TGTGCCTGGAGTTCGACTGTTAACTATGGCTACACCTTC	TRBV30	NA	TRBJ1-2
CASSLGAFGEQYF	TGTGCCAGCAGCTTAGGGGCCTTTGGCGAGCAGTACTTC	TRBV11-3	NA	TRBJ2-7
CASAISGTDYGYTF	TGCGCCAGCGCCATCTCCGGGACAGATTATGGCTACACCTTC	TRBV5-1	TRBD1	TRBJ1-2
CASSSPDRAGGYTF	TGTGCCAGCAGTTCACCGGACAGGGCGGGTGGCTACACCTTC	TRBV6-6	TRBD1	TRBJ1-2
CASSPGGLYGYTF	TGTGCCAGCAGCCCAGGGGGCCTCTATGGCTACACCTTC	TRBV28	TRBD1	TRBJ1-2
CASSPASQETQYF	TGTGCCAGCTCACCGGCTAGCCAAGAGACCCAGTACTTC	TRBV18	NA	TRBJ2-5
CASSQTEINTQYF	TGTGCCAGCTCGCAAACGGAGATCAATACGCAGTATTTT	TRBV19	NA	TRBJ2-3
CASSLSPGNTGNEQFF	TGTGCCAGCAGCTTAAGTCCCGGAAATACAGGGAATGAGCAGTTCTTC	TRBV11-1	NA	TRBJ2-1
CAWSGGTGGISNQPQHF	TGTGCCTGGAGTGGGGGGACAGGGGGCATAAGCAATCAGCCCCAGCATTTT	TRBV30	TRBD1	TRBJ1-5
CASSSLQGWGEKLFF	TGTGCCAGCAGTTCCCTCCAGGGTTGGGGTGAAAAACTGTTTTTT	TRBV27	NA	TRBJ1-4
CASSFPRDRDTEAFF	TGTGCCAGCAGCTTCCCCCGGGACAGGGACACTGAAGCTTTCTTT	TRBV5-6	TRBD1	TRBJ1-1
CASSYRGPSEKLFF	TGTGCCAGCAGTTACAGGGGGCCTAGTGAAAAACTGTTTTTT	TRBV6-5	TRBD1	TRBJ1-4
CASSLARGVGYGYTF	TGTGCCAGCAGCTTGGCCAGGGGGGTAGGGTATGGCTACACCTTC	TRBV5-6	TRBD1	TRBJ1-2
CASSSRVYYNEQFF	TGTGCCAGCAGCAGCCGGGTCTACTACAATGAGCAGTTCTTC	TRBV7-2	NA	TRBJ2-1
CASSFEPTGQETQYF	TGCGCCAGCAGCTTCGAACCAACGGGACAAGAGACCCAGTACTTC	TRBV5-1	NA	TRBJ2-5
CASSSLRTPYNSPLHF	TGTGCCAGCAGCTCCCTCCGGACACCCTATAATTCACCCCTCCACTTT	TRBV7-2	NA	TRBJ1-6
CASSQGGQLSGNTIYF	TGTGCCAGCAGCCAAGGGGGACAGCTCTCTGGAAACACCATATATTTT	TRBV14	TRBD1	TRBJ1-3
CASSSALDYPRETQYF	TGTGCCAGCAGCTCGGCGTTAGACTACCCACGGGAGACCCAGTACTTC	TRBV7-3	NA	TRBJ2-5